The 11 T cell receptor beta chains listed next were all sequenced from one sample in a study of blood T cell repertoires in COVID-19. Libraries were prepared by immunoSEQ multiplex PCR; TCRdb keeps only in-frame clonotypes and omits some of them. Of some 180,000 clones in the sample, roughly 81% are singletons; the top ten hold 9% to 15%. The sequencing input was peripheral blood. These TCRs come from an elderly woman with COVID-19, enrolled during active disease.

This chain links TRBV4-2 with TRBJ1-4, with D possibly being TRBD1 (5 bases). V was pared by 0 bases and J by 8 bases, with 22 bases between. Germline V CDR1 and CDR2: LGHNA, YNFKEQ. The CDR3 consists of 18 residues. CDR3 residues: CASSQDKWSNGAREKLFF. The CDR3 nucleotides are TGTGCCAGCAGCCAAGATAAATGGTCGAATGGGGCTCGAGAAAAACTGTTTTTT.

The gene calls are TRBV28 and TRBJ2-2, with a tentative D call TRBD2 (5 bases). CDR3 length: 14 amino acids. Germline V gene data show CDR1 as MDHEN and CDR2 as SYDVKM. V was trimmed by 0 bases and J by 7 bases, leaving 9 bases between them. CDR3 sequence: CASSLWRANGELFF. Here the CDR3 DNA reads TGTGCCAGCAGTTTATGGCGGGCGAACGGGGAGCTGTTTTTT.

V and J are TRBV6-4 and TRBJ1-2; 11 nucleotides line up with TRBD1. The CDR3 loop spans 18 amino acids. Germline lookup yields CDR1 MRHNA and CDR2 SNTAGT. The trim removed 0 bases at V and 3 bases at J, leaving 9 bases unmatched. CDR3 sequence: CASSDSIGTGGKDYGYTF. As DNA, the CDR3 is TGTGCCAGCAGTGACTCGATAGGGACAGGGGGAAAGGACTATGGCTACACCTTC.

V usage is TRBV27 and J usage is TRBJ2-1; no reliable D call. CDR3 length: 16 residues. The germline CDR1 and CDR2 sequences are MNHEY and SMNVEV (reference sequence). Trimming pared 0 bases from V and 6 bases from J, leaving 15 bases between. This chain's CDR3 is CASSLSGATHFNEQFF. DNA for the CDR3: TGTGCCAGCAGTTTATCGGGCGCCACACACTTCAATGAGCAGTTCTTC.

V is TRBV19 and J is TRBJ2-3; 7 bases line up with TRBD1. V lost 7 bases, J lost 2 bases, and 12 bases stayed unmatched. The CDR3 has 16 residues. Germline assignment: CDR1 LNHDA and CDR2 SQIVND (reference sequence). CDR3 region: CASTLTGKLFTDTQYF. The CDR3 nucleotides are TGTGCCAGTACCTTGACAGGGAAGTTATTCACAGATACGCAGTATTTT.

The chain uses TRBV10-3 and TRBJ2-7; D is ambiguous. Looked up from germline, CDR1 is ENHRY and CDR2 is SYGVKD. The CDR3 contains 13 residues. V was trimmed by 0 bases and J by 4 bases, leaving 7 bases between them. CDR3 amino acids: CAISESLLYEQYF. In nucleotides, the CDR3 is TGTGCCATCAGTGAGTCCCTTTTATACGAGCAGTACTTC.

Notes on this clone: One end of the junction does not line up with germline, which may come from a read error. The CDR3 nucleotides are TGCAGTGTTGGGGGGACAGGGGAAGGCCGGGAGCTGTTTTTT. Encoded protein: CSVGGTGEGRELFF. The chain couples TRBV29-1 to TRBJ2-2, with 10 bases lining up with TRBD1. The CDR3 runs to 14 residues. Per germline, CDR1 SQVTM and CDR2 ANQGSEA.

CDR3 protein: CASSWRPSGLDSYNEQFF. The DNA for the CDR3 is TGCGCCAGCAGCTGGCGACCTAGCGGGCTAGACTCCTACAATGAGCAGTTCTTC. V is TRBV5-1 and J is TRBJ2-1; 8 bases are shared with TRBD2. Per germline, CDR1 SGHRS and CDR2 YFSETQ. The length of the CDR3 is 18 residues. Trimming at V came to 3 bases and at J to 0 bases, leaving 11 bases not matched to a gene.

The V call is TRBV2, the J call TRBJ1-4; the D gene is possibly TRBD1 (6 bases). Germline CDR1 SNHLY, CDR2 FYNNEI. V lost 5 bases and J lost 5, with 15 bases in between. The CDR3 runs 15 residues. CDR3 protein: CASSKNRAHNEKLFF. The DNA of the CDR3 is TGTGCCAGCAGTAAAAACAGGGCACACAATGAAAAACTGTTTTTT.

The chain is built from TRBV3-1 (or the pseudogene TRBV3-2) and TRBJ2-3; D is possibly TRBD1 (6 bases). Germline CDR1 is LGHDT and CDR2 is YNNKEL (reference sequence). The V gene lost 3 bases and the J gene lost 0 bases, with 10 bases spanning the gap. The CDR3 is 15 amino acids. CDR3 region: CASSQGASSTDTQYF. CDR3 in DNA: TGTGCCAGCAGCCAGGGGGCCTCTAGCACAGATACGCAGTATTTT.

This clone was seen just once. The chain has TRBV11-3 and TRBJ1-4, with D perhaps TRBD1 (5 bases). The CDR3 loop spans 15 amino acids. Per the germline V gene, CDR1 is SGHNT and CDR2 is YENEEA. V shed 2 bases and J shed 0 bases, with 7 bases lying between them. Here the CDR3 DNA reads TGTGCCAGCAGCTTACAGGGTGCAACTAATGAAAAACTGTTTTTT. The encoded protein is CASSLQGATNEKLFF.